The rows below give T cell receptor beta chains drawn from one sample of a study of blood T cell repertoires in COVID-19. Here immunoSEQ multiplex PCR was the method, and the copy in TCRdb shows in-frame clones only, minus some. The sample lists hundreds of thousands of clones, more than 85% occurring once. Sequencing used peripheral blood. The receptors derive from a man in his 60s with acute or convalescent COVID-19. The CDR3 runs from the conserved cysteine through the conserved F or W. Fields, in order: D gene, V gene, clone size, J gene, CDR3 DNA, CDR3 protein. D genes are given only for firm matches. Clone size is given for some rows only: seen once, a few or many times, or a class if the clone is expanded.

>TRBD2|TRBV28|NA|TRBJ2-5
TGTGCCAGCAGTTTAGAGGGACTAGGGCATGCGGGGACCCAGTACTTC
CASSLEGLGHAGTQYF
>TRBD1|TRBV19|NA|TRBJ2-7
TGTGCCAGTAGTCGGCAGATAGGGACAGGGGATCCCTACGAGCAGTACTTC
CASSRQIGTGDPYEQYF
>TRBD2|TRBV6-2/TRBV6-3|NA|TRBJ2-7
TGTGCCAGCAGCCGACGGACTAGCGGGGGGACCTACGAGCAGTACTTC
CASSRRTSGGTYEQYF
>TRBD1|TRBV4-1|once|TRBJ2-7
TGCGCCAGCAGCCATACCGGGACAGACTACGAGCAGTACTTC
CASSHTGTDYEQYF
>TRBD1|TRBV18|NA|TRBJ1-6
TGTGCCAGCTCACAGGGGTGGGGACAGGCGGATAATTCACCCCTCCACTTT
CASSQGWGQADNSPLHF
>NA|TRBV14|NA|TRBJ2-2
TGTGCCAGCAGCCATCAGGGCACCGGGGAGCTGTTTTTT
CASSHQGTGELFF
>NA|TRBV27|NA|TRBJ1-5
TGTGCCAGCAGTCCCCTGGGGGGTACGGGTCAGCCCCAGCATTTT
CASSPLGGTGQPQHF
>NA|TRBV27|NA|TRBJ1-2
TGTGCCAGCAGTTCCGGGACATACTATGGCTACACCTTC
CASSSGTYYGYTF
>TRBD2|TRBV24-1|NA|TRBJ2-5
TGTGCCACCAGTGATCCACGCCGGGGGGAAGAGACCCAGTACTTC
CATSDPRRGEETQYF
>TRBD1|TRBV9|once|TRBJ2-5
TGTGCCAGCAGCACAGCACAGGGGGCTGCCCAAGAGACCCAGTACTTC
CASSTAQGAAQETQYF
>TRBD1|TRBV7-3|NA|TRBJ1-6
TGTGCCAGTAGTACAGGGGTAGGGAATTCACCCCTCCACTTT
CASSTGVGNSPLHF
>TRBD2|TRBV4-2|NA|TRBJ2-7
TGTGCCAGCAGCCAAGTCGACAGGGCGGGGGGGAACTACGAGCAGTACTTC
CASSQVDRAGGNYEQYF
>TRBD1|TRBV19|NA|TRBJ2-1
TGTGCCAGTAGTGATACCGGAGGGACAGGGGGCGAGCAGTTCTTC
CASSDTGGTGGEQFF
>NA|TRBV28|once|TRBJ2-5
TGTGCCAGCAGTTTAGTGACAGGTCAAGAGACCCAGTACTTC
CASSLVTGQETQYF
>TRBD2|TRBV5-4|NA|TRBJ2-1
TGTGCCAGCAGCTCGATTGCTAGCGGGGGGAGTGAGCAGTTCTTC
CASSSIASGGSEQFF
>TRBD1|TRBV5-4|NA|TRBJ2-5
TGTGCCAGCAGCTTCTACCGACAGGGGGCGGATTTATCCCAGTACTTC
CASSFYRQGADLSQYF
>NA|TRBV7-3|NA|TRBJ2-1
TGTGCCAGCAGCTTGAATTTGGGGGACTGGACCGACAATGAGCAGTTCTTC
CASSLNLGDWTDNEQFF
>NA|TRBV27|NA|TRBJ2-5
TGTGCCAGCCTCCCCGTTTTTCGGGGGTGGGAGACCCAGTACTTC
CASLPVFRGWETQYF
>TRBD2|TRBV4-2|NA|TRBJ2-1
TGTGCCAGCAGCCAGCCCGGCACGGGGGGGTACAATGAGCAGTTCTTC
CASSQPGTGGYNEQFF
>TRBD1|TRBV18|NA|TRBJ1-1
TGTGCCAGCTCCACCGGGACAGGGCAGAGTTCAACTGAAGCTTTCTTT
CASSTGTGQSSTEAFF
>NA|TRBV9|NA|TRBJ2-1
TGTGCCAGCAGCGTAGTGGACTCTCAGCATGAGCAGTTCTTC
CASSVVDSQHEQFF
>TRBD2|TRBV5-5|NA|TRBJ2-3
TGTGCCAGCAGCCTTAGCGGGACTAGCGGCACAGATACGCAGTATTTT
CASSLSGTSGTDTQYF
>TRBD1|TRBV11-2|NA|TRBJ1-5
TGTGCCAGCAGGAACGACAGGGCAGGTTCCAATCAGCCCCAGCATTTT
CASRNDRAGSNQPQHF
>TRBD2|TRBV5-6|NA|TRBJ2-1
TGTGCCAGCAGCTTGGCAGGTCGAGCGGGGGGGCCTCAGTTCTTC
CASSLAGRAGGPQFF
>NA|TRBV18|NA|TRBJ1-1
TGTGCCAGCTCACCGGGGACACAGGAGAACACTGAAGCTTTCTTT
CASSPGTQENTEAFF
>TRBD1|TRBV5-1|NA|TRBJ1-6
TGCGCCAGCAGCCCGGGACAGCCCAATTCACCCCTCCACTTT
CASSPGQPNSPLHF
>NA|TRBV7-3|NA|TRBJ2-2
TGTGCCAGCAGCTTAAGGGTCCGAGGGGGGGAGCTGTTTTTT
CASSLRVRGGELFF
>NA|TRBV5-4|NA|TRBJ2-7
TGTGCCAGCAGCGTGGCCTCGACAGTGAGCTCCTACGAGCAGTACTTC
CASSVASTVSSYEQYF
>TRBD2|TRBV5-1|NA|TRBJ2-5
TGCGCCAGCAGCCTTAGCGGGGGAGAGACCCAGTACTTC
CASSLSGGETQYF